A single sample is the source of the 25 T cell receptor beta chains below, sequenced in a study of T cell responses to AZD1222 COVID-19 vaccine. Assay: immunoSEQ multiplex PCR; the TCRdb copy retains only in-frame clones and omits some. Altogether 150,000 to 200,000 clones are present, roughly nine tenths being singletons, with the ten largest covering 3.6%. Material: peripheral blood, obtained 28 days after the second dose of the MenACWY control vaccine. These TCRs come from an adult who received the MenACWY meningococcal vaccine as a control.

As concerns this clone: Other DNA sequences in the same sample also yield this CDR3. The V gene is TRBV9, the J gene TRBJ1-5; 7 nucleotides line up with TRBD1. Unmatched junction bases numbered 0, after V lost 0 bases and J lost 0 bases. Per the germline V gene, CDR1 is SGDLS and CDR2 is YYNGEE. The length of the CDR3 is 15 residues. The CDR3 loop reads CASSVGQGSNQPQHF. The CDR3 coding sequence is TGTGCCAGCAGCGTAGGACAGGGTAGCAATCAGCCCCAGCATTTT.

The gene calls are TRBV24-1 and TRBJ2-7, with D tentatively TRBD2 (6 bases). The V gene lost 7 bases and the J gene lost 1 base, with 10 bases spanning the gap. The CDR3 has 13 amino acids. CDR1 is KGHDR and CDR2 is SFDVKD in the germline V gene. CDR3 nucleotides: TGTGCCACCAGCCCGGGACTTTCCTACGAGCAGTACTTC. This translates into CATSPGLSYEQYF.

The sample holds one count of this clone. The chain is built from TRBV29-1 and TRBJ1-1, with 7 nucleotides matching TRBD1. J lost 3 bases, V lost 6 bases, and 10 bases had no gene match. Germline CDR1 is SQVTM and CDR2 is ANQGSEA. The CDR3 spans 14 residues. CDR3 nucleotide sequence: TGCAGCGTCGCTCAGGGACAGCGGCACACTGAAGCTTTCTTT. Its protein is CSVAQGQRHTEAFF.

The chain combines TRBV6-5 with TRBJ2-7; 8 bases agree with TRBD2. The germline CDR1 and CDR2 sequences are MNHEY and SVGAGI. CDR3 length: 15 residues. V shed 0 bases, J shed 1 base, and the junction held 2 bases outside the gene matches. CDR3 residues: CASSYSLAGSYEQYF. The CDR3 nucleotides are TGTGCCAGCAGTTACTCCCTAGCGGGTTCCTACGAGCAGTACTTC.

The sample holds one count of this clone. The chain carries TRBV11-3 and TRBJ2-1; 10 bases line up with TRBD2. Germline CDR1 is SGHNT and CDR2 is YENEEA. This CDR3 comprises 15 residues. With 2 bases clipped from V and 2 bases from J, the junction kept 0 bases outside the gene matches. The CDR3 region is CASSLTSGAYNEQFF. The CDR3 DNA is TGTGCCAGCAGCTTAACTAGCGGGGCCTACAATGAGCAGTTCTTC. The full variable domain, its missing parts supplied by reference TRBV11-3 and TRBJ2-1, is EAGVVQSPRYKIIEKKQPVAFWCNPISGHNTLYWYLQNLGQGPELLIRYENEEAVDDSQLPKDRFSAERLKGVDSTLKIQPAELGDSAVYLCASSLTSGAYNEQFFGPGTRLTVL.

This chain links TRBV5-4 with TRBJ2-1; no reliable D call. Trimming took off 4 bases at V and 5 bases at J, with 7 bases between the two ends. Germline V gene lookup returns CDR1 SGHNT and CDR2 YYREEE (reference sequence). The CDR3 is made up of 12 amino acids. The CDR3 nucleotides are TGTGCCAGCAGCGGGATTCACAATGAGCAGTTCTTC. Translated, it gives CASSGIHNEQFF.

The V call is TRBV30, the J call TRBJ1-5, with TRBD1 as a possible D gene (6 bases). This CDR3 has 14 amino acids. Germline V lookup: CDR1 GTSNPN, CDR2 SVGIG (reference sequence). V was pared by 0 bases and J by 5 bases, with 11 bases between. CDR3 in DNA: TGTGCCTGGAGTGTAGCAGGGGCTGATCAGCCCCAGCATTTT. Encoded protein: CAWSVAGADQPQHF.

The rearrangement joins TRBV4-3 to TRBJ1-3; no reliable D call. CDR1 is LGHNA, CDR2 YSLEER, per germline. V was trimmed by 0 bases and J by 4 bases, leaving 10 bases between them. The CDR3 spans 15 residues. This chain's CDR3 is CASSQDTGSGNTIYF. For the CDR3, the DNA is TGCGCCAGCAGCCAAGATACGGGGTCCGGAAACACCATATATTTT.

The genes are TRBV20-1 and TRBJ2-1; D perhaps matches TRBD1 (5 bases). The V gene lost 5 bases and the J gene lost 8 bases, with 10 bases spanning the gap. Germline lookup yields CDR1 DFQATT and CDR2 SNEGSKA (reference sequence). This CDR3 spans 11 amino acids. CDR3 DNA sequence: TGCAGTGCTCGCAGGGTGTATGAGCAGTTCTTC. It yields the protein CSARRVYEQFF.

The table lists this clone with a few counts. The rearrangement uses TRBV24-1 and TRBJ2-5, with a weak D call TRBD1 (5 bases). This CDR3 is 12 amino acids long. Germline CDR1 KGHDR, CDR2 SFDVKD. The germline V and J ends were trimmed by 9 bases and 7 bases, with 14 bases remaining between them. The chain's CDR3 is CATQGRAVTQYF. CDR3 in DNA: TGTGCCACCCAGGGCAGGGCGGTGACCCAGTACTTC.

The chain recombines TRBV5-1 with TRBJ2-1; D remains unclear. Trimming took 0 bases from V and 6 from J, leaving 4 bases between them. The CDR3 is 12 amino acids. Germline CDR1 reads SGHRS; CDR2 reads YFSETQ. CDR3 sequence: CASSLVVNEQFF. The CDR3 DNA sequence: TGCGCCAGCAGCTTGGTGGTCAATGAGCAGTTCTTC.

The chain is built from TRBV9 and TRBJ1-5; perhaps TRBD1 as D (6 bases). Trimming removed 3 bases from V and 1 base from J, with 14 bases in between. The CDR3 is made up of 16 amino acids. CDR1 is SGDLS and CDR2 is YYNGEE in the germline V gene. The CDR3 spells CASSGDPGQSNQPQHF. CDR3 bases: TGTGCCAGCAGCGGGGACCCGGGACAAAGCAATCAGCCCCAGCATTTT.

The chain carries TRBV7-2 and TRBJ2-1; 11 bases agree with TRBD2. This CDR3 has 16 amino acids. Losses at the gene ends were 5 bases for V and 8 bases for J; bases not matched to a gene: 11. Germline V lookup: CDR1 SGHTA, CDR2 FQGNSA. CDR3: CASSPRSGRALDEQFF. DNA for the CDR3: TGTGCCAGCAGCCCTCGTAGCGGGAGGGCCCTAGATGAGCAGTTCTTC.

The chain links TRBV24-1 to TRBJ2-2, with 7 bases that match TRBD1. The CDR3 has 15 amino acids. V trimming: 7 bases; J trimming: 3 bases; junction bases outside the gene matches: 7. Germline CDR1 KGHDR, CDR2 SFDVKD. The CDR3 loop is CATSQLDRDTGELFF. In nucleotides, the CDR3 is TGTGCCACCAGCCAATTAGACAGGGACACCGGGGAGCTGTTTTTT.

The V call is TRBV5-1, the J call TRBJ1-5, with 7 bases identical to TRBD1. Germline-derived CDR1 and CDR2 are SGHRS and YFSETQ. The V gene end was trimmed by 3 bases and the J gene end by 8 bases; junction bases not matched to a gene: 5. The CDR3 is 13 residues long. The CDR3 DNA sequence: TGCGCCAGCAGCTCCGTCACAGGGGAGCCCCAGCATTTT. Translation gives CASSSVTGEPQHF.

The chain couples TRBV9 to TRBJ1-2, with D hard to call. This CDR3 is built from 11 residues. Germline CDR1 and CDR2: SGDLS and YYNGEE. The V end lost 2 bases, the J end lost 5 bases, and 4 bases lay between the germline ends. CDR3 in amino acids: CASSVGYGYTF. CDR3 nucleotide sequence: TGTGCCAGCAGCGTGGGGTATGGCTACACCTTC.

This clone has a single count. The chain employs TRBV27 and TRBJ2-5, with 12 bases identical to TRBD2. The CDR3 runs to 16 residues. V dropped 5 bases and J dropped 0; count of bases not matched to a gene: 4. Germline V gives CDR1 MNHEY, CDR2 SMNVEV (reference sequence). The CDR3 region has the DNA TGTGCCAGCAGTACCTGGACTAGCGGGAACCAAGAGACCCAGTACTTC. Its translation is CASSTWTSGNQETQYF.

V gene TRBV5-1 combines with J gene TRBJ2-7; D unresolved. Trimming shortened V by 0 bases and J by 8 bases, and 18 bases separated the two germline ends. CDR1 and CDR2 (germline): SGHRS, YFSETQ. CDR3 length: 15 amino acids. CDR3 DNA: TGCGCCAGCAGCTTGGAAGGCGGACCGGTTGGTCAGCAGTACTTC. Translated: CASSLEGGPVGQQYF.

This clone was seen once. The V call is TRBV7-8, the J call TRBJ1-1; D not resolved. Trimming shortened V by 5 bases and J by 4 bases, and 23 bases separated the two germline ends. Germline CDR1 SGHVS, CDR2 FQNEAQ. The CDR3 is 17 residues long. CDR3 in amino acids: CASSRSYWRTSSTEAFF. DNA for the CDR3: TGTGCCAGCAGCCGATCGTATTGGAGGACCTCGAGCACTGAAGCTTTCTTT.

The J gene is TRBJ2-1, the V gene TRBV29-1, with D perhaps matching TRBD2 (7 bases). The CDR3 loop spans 19 amino acids. V lost 7 bases to trimming and J lost 3 bases, with 31 bases between them. Germline loops: CDR1 SQVTM, CDR2 ANQGSEA. CDR3 sequence reads: CSGGGGGGLQTRGYNEQFF. The CDR3 DNA sequence: TGCAGCGGGGGAGGGGGTGGCGGCCTCCAAACAAGGGGCTACAATGAGCAGTTCTTC.

Concerning this clone itself: The identical CDR3 is also encoded by other nucleotide sequences in the sample. The CDR3, as DNA: TGTGCCAGTAGTCCGGGGGGCTACGAGCAGTACTTC. It specifies CASSPGGYEQYF. This chain joins TRBV19 and TRBJ2-7; 7 bases line up with TRBD2. CDR3 length: 12 amino acids. Losses at the gene ends were 5 bases for V and 3 bases for J; bases not matched to a gene: 1. Per germline, CDR1 LNHDA and CDR2 SQIVND (reference sequence).

The V call is TRBV2, the J call TRBJ1-4; D not resolved. CDR3 length: 14 residues. Germline V gives CDR1 SNHLY, CDR2 FYNNEI. Trimming left V 1 base short and J 8 bases short, with 11 bases between. CDR3 sequence: CASSEGNRREKLFF. CDR3 DNA: TGTGCCAGCAGTGAAGGGAATAGGAGGGAAAAACTGTTTTTT.

V and J are TRBV11-2 and TRBJ2-3, with 11 bases aligning to TRBD2. Germline V gene lookup returns CDR1 SGHAT and CDR2 FQNNGV. The CDR3 length is 14 residues. V dropped 5 bases and J dropped 6; count of bases not matched to a gene: 4. This CDR3 is CASSATSGSDTQYF. Here the CDR3 DNA reads TGTGCCAGCAGCGCTACTAGCGGGAGCGATACGCAGTATTTT.

The CDR3 here is CAGGGSEAFF. The CDR3 nucleotides are TGTGCCGGAGGCGGCTCTGAAGCTTTCTTT. The chain uses TRBV2 and TRBJ1-1; no firm D call. CDR1 SNHLY and CDR2 FYNNEI come from the germline V gene. CDR3 length: 10 residues. Trimming removed 11 bases at V and 6 bases at J, with 10 bases between.

The V gene is TRBV10-2, the J gene TRBJ1-5; weak D call: TRBD1 (5 bases). Germline V gene sequence: CDR1 WSHSY, CDR2 SAAADI. This CDR3 spans 15 amino acids. Trimming took off 2 bases at V and 4 bases at J, with 12 bases between the two ends. In DNA, the CDR3 is TGCGCCAGCAGTGAGAGGGGAGAAGCTAATCAGCCCCAGCATTTT. This codes for CASSERGEANQPQHF.